This T cell receptor (beta chain) was identified in a study of blood T cell repertoires in COVID-19. Only in-frame clones appear in the TCRdb table, and some are missing; sequencing was by immunoSEQ multiplex PCR. Here the sample spans under 400,000 clones, roughly 89% being singletons. Trimming removed 4 bases from V and 4 bases from J; junction bases left unmatched: 1. Germline loops: CDR1 SGHTA, CDR2 FQGNSA. This CDR3 spans 13 amino acids. Comments on this clone: Other nucleotide sequences from this sample produce the same CDR3.

The V gene is TRBV7-2, the J gene TRBJ1-5, with 7 nucleotides matching TRBD1. The clonotype comes from a woman aged 60-75 years with COVID-19, enrolled during active disease. The sequencing sample was made of peripheral blood. The CDR3 coding sequence is TGTGCCAGCAGCTCACAGGGGAATCAGCCCCAGCATTTT. Protein product: CASSSQGNQPQHF.